The 15 T cell receptor beta chains reported below all come from one sample, sequenced in a study of T cells in Graves' hyperthyroidism and ophthalmopathy. Researchers took RNA transcripts and amplified the TCR beta CDR3 regions from them. HTBI primers were the set used in a first-round RT-PCR of the TCR CDR3. TCRdb independently ran MiXCR on the multiplex PCR reads; one entry per CDR3 protein. The sample holds approximately 600,000 distinct CDR3 sequences, about 20% seen once. Input material: blood. Receptors originate from a man in his thirties or forties with Graves' ophthalmopathy.

This clonotype was observed many times. This chain joins TRBV11-2 and TRBJ2-1; D is perhaps TRBD1 (6 bases). Germline lookup yields CDR1 SGHAT and CDR2 FQNNGV. The CDR3 has 16 amino acids. Trimming pared 3 bases from V and 7 bases from J, leaving 19 bases between. The CDR3: CASSLPSGDLVNEQFF. DNA for the CDR3: TGTGCCAGCAGCTTGCCCTCAGGGGATTTGGTTAATGAGCAGTTCTTC.

The gene calls are TRBV5-5 and TRBJ1-2; D ambiguous. Trimming shortened V by 0 bases and J by 1 base, and 13 bases separated the two germline ends. The CDR3 contains 16 residues. Germline V gene sequence: CDR1 SGHKS, CDR2 YYEKEE (reference sequence). The CDR3 reads CASSLGLRKGNYGYTF. DNA for the CDR3: TGTGCCAGCAGCTTGGGCCTTAGAAAGGGTAACTATGGCTACACCTTC.

This clonotype was seen ten or more times. The chain is built from TRBV28 and TRBJ1-5; D unresolved. The CDR3 is 17 amino acids. CDR1 is MDHEN and CDR2 is SYDVKM in the germline V gene. Trimming cost V 7 bases and J 5 bases, with 24 bases left between them. In DNA form, the CDR3 reads TGTGCCAGCACCCCGGGTAAGGCAGGCCCATCAGATCAGCCCCAGCATTTT. Translation: CASTPGKAGPSDQPQHF.

This clonotype was observed a few times. This chain connects TRBV25-1 to TRBJ2-5; 8 nucleotides match TRBD2. Germline V lookup: CDR1 MGHDK, CDR2 SYGVNS. The V and J ends lost 10 bases and 7 bases, in that order; junction bases with no gene match: 8. The length of the CDR3 is 12 residues. The chain's CDR3 is CATRAGRGTQYF. The CDR3 region has the DNA TGTGCCACCAGGGCCGGGAGGGGGACCCAGTACTTC.

The chain combines TRBV5-5 with TRBJ1-2, with a possible D match to TRBD1 (5 bases). Germline CDR1 SGHKS, CDR2 YYEKEE (reference sequence). The CDR3 is made up of 14 amino acids. V was cut by 3 bases and J by 1 base, with 10 bases left in between. The CDR3, as DNA: TGTGCCAGCAGCTGGGACCCACGTAACTATGGCTACACCTTC. Residues: CASSWDPRNYGYTF.

This clonotype showed up just a few times. The J gene is TRBJ2-1, the V gene TRBV7-3; 16 nucleotides align to TRBD2. V dropped 4 bases and J dropped 7; count of bases not matched to a gene: 7. Per germline, CDR1 SGHTA and CDR2 FQGTGA. The CDR3 spans 17 residues. The CDR3: CASSWGLAGGPENEQFF. CDR3 sequence (DNA): TGTGCCAGCAGCTGGGGACTAGCGGGAGGGCCAGAAAATGAGCAGTTCTTC. Full variable domain (rest looked up from reference TRBV7-3 and TRBJ2-1): GAGVSQTPSNKVTEKGKYVELRCDPISGHTALYWYRQSLGQGPEFLIYFQGTGAADDSGLPNDRFFAVRPEGSVSTLKIQRTERGDSAVYLCASSWGLAGGPENEQFFGPGTRLTVL.

The chain combines TRBV12-3 or TRBV12-4 with TRBJ1-2, with D hard to call. This CDR3 is 15 amino acids long. The V gene lost 4 bases and the J gene lost 4 bases, with 16 bases spanning the gap. The CDR3 protein is CASSYGVTRFYGYTF. The DNA for the CDR3 is TGTGCCAGCAGTTATGGGGTAACTCGATTCTATGGCTACACCTTC.

The V call is TRBV27, the J call TRBJ2-3; D remains unclear. The CDR3 loop spans 14 amino acids. Trimming took 8 bases from V and 2 from J, leaving 14 bases between them. Germline V gene data show CDR1 as MNHEY and CDR2 as SMNVEV (reference sequence). The CDR3 spells CASYRPVVTDTQYF. In DNA, the CDR3 is TGTGCCAGCTATCGACCCGTAGTCACAGATACGCAGTATTTT.

V gene TRBV12-3 or TRBV12-4 combines with J gene TRBJ2-3, with TRBD2 identical over 7 bases. Losses at the gene ends were 2 bases for V and 4 bases for J; bases not matched to a gene: 9. The CDR3 is 16 residues long. CDR3: CASSLSGLAGADTQYF. Here the CDR3 DNA reads TGTGCCAGCAGTTTAAGTGGACTCGCGGGAGCAGATACGCAGTATTTT.

This clonotype was observed many times. The rearrangement joins TRBV20-1 to TRBJ2-5; D uncertain. V was shortened by 0 bases and J by 1 base, with 12 bases between the two germline ends. CDR1 is DFQATT, CDR2 SNEGSKA, per germline (reference sequence). The CDR3 loop spans 15 amino acids. The DNA for the CDR3 is TGCAGTGCTAGAGAGGCTAGGGATCCCCAAGAGACCCAGTACTTC. Its protein is CSAREARDPQETQYF.

V gene TRBV13 combines with J gene TRBJ2-3, with 8 bases identical to TRBD1. Unmatched junction bases numbered 8, after V lost 5 bases and J lost 4 bases. CDR3 length: 15 amino acids. CDR1 PRHDT and CDR2 FYEKMQ come from the germline V gene (reference sequence). CDR3 DNA sequence: TGTGCCAGCAGCCGACCAGGGGGCATTGCAGATACGCAGTATTTT. It yields the protein CASSRPGGIADTQYF.

In this sample, this clonotype turned up many times. The V call is TRBV28, the J call TRBJ1-4; no definite D call. The CDR3 has 15 amino acids. Trimming cost V 8 bases and J 5 bases, with 18 bases left between them. Germline loops: CDR1 MDHEN, CDR2 SYDVKM. The CDR3 DNA reads as TGTGCCAGCGGCACAAGATGGGCCCGAAATGAAAAACTGTTTTTT. Translation: CASGTRWARNEKLFF.

The gene calls are TRBV12-3 or TRBV12-4 and TRBJ2-6, with 9 bases fitting TRBD1. With V trimmed by 7 bases and J by 0 bases, 4 bases remained unmatched. This CDR3 comprises 16 residues. The CDR3 DNA reads TGTGCCAGCATTGGGACAGGGACCTCTGGGGCCAACGTCCTGACTTTC. This gives the protein CASIGTGTSGANVLTF.

This chain links TRBV7-9 with TRBJ1-6; D remains ambiguous. Trimming shortened V by 1 base and J by 7 bases, and 11 bases separated the two germline ends. CDR3 size: 15 residues. Per germline, CDR1 SEHNR and CDR2 FQNEAQ (reference sequence). In DNA form, the CDR3 reads TGTGCCAGCAGCTTAGGGGGTACGGAGAATTCACCCCTCCACTTT. This gives the protein CASSLGGTENSPLHF.

V is TRBV19 and J is TRBJ2-7; 7 positions match TRBD1. V gave up 5 bases and J gave up 3 bases; unmatched junction bases: 7. CDR1 and CDR2 (germline): LNHDA, SQIVND (reference sequence). The CDR3 covers 14 residues. The CDR3 loop reads CASSLEGGVYEQYF. CDR3 nucleotides: TGTGCCAGTAGTTTGGAAGGGGGCGTCTACGAGCAGTACTTC.